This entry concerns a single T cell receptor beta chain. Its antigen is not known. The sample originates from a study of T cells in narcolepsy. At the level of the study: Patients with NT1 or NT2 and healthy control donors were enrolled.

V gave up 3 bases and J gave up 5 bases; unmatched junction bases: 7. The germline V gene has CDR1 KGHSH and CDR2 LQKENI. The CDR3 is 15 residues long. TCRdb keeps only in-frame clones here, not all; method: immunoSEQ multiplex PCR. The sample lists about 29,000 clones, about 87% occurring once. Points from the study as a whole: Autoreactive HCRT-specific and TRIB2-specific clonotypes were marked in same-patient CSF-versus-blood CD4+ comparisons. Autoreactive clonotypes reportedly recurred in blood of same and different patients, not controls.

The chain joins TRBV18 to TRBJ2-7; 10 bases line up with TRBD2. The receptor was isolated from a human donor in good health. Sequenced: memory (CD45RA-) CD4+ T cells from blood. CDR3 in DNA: TGTGCCAGCTCACCGGTTCAACTAGCGGGAAACGAGCAGTACTTC. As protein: CASSPVQLAGNEQYF.